These 11 T cell receptor beta chains share one sample of origin, sequenced in a study of blood T cell repertoires in COVID-19. Sequencing used immunoSEQ multiplex PCR; TCRdb keeps in-frame clones, though not all of them. The sample includes roughly 150,000 clones, around 79% of them seen just once. The sample was PBMCs or T cells enriched from blood (not recorded which). These receptors all come from a woman aged 65 to 85 in a cohort exposed to, infected with or recovered from COVID-19 (not recorded which).

The table lists this clone with a count of one. The chain employs TRBV19 and TRBJ2-7; D unresolved. The CDR3 has 13 residues. CDR1 is LNHDA and CDR2 is SQIVND in the germline V gene (reference sequence). V lost 5 bases and J 4 bases, leaving 12 bases between the germline ends. CDR3: CASSSSQSYEQYF. The CDR3 DNA follows: TGTGCCAGTAGTTCTTCACAATCGTACGAGCAGTACTTC.

In this sample, this clone turned up a few times. The chain uses TRBV19 and TRBJ1-2, with D unresolved. Trimming left V 3 bases short and J 8 bases short, with 19 bases between. The germline CDR1 and CDR2 sequences are LNHDA and SQIVND (reference sequence). The CDR3 totals 15 residues. This CDR3 is CASSIVGGGLGGYTF. DNA of the CDR3: TGTGCCAGTAGTATTGTTGGAGGTGGCTTGGGAGGCTACACCTTC.

The chain employs TRBV3-1 (or the pseudogene TRBV3-2) and TRBJ1-3; D is possibly TRBD1 (5 bases). V lost 1 base, J lost 0 bases, and 13 bases lay in between. Germline values: CDR1 LGHDT, CDR2 YNNKEL (reference sequence). The CDR3 runs to 17 residues. CDR3 protein: CASSQVQAGGSGNTIYF. CDR3 nucleotides: TGTGCCAGCAGCCAAGTACAGGCGGGAGGCTCTGGAAACACCATATATTTT.

The V gene is TRBV11-2, the J gene TRBJ2-3; D is unclear. The CDR3 contains 16 residues. Deletions cut 2 bases from V and 2 bases from J, with 14 bases between. Germline V CDR1 and CDR2: SGHAT, FQNNGV. This chain's CDR3 is CASSLRAGLITDTQYF. For the CDR3, the DNA is TGTGCCAGCAGCTTACGCGCAGGCTTAATCACAGATACGCAGTATTTT.

J is TRBJ1-2 and V is TRBV7-9; D gene unclear. The germline gives CDR1 SEHNR, CDR2 FQNEAQ (reference sequence). The CDR3 runs 16 residues. The ends were cut back, 5 bases at V and 4 bases at J, with 20 bases in the middle. CDR3 sequence (DNA): TGTGCCAGCAGCACCGACGGTTCGGAGAGGGTCTATGGCTACACCTTC. Its protein product is CASSTDGSERVYGYTF.

The gene calls are TRBV2 and TRBJ1-3, with D maybe TRBD1 (6 bases). The CDR3 totals 13 residues. V lost 4 bases and J lost 5, with 9 bases in between. CDR1 SNHLY and CDR2 FYNNEI come from the germline V gene. The CDR3 DNA reads TGTGCCAGCAGTGGGGACACTCGAAACACCATATATTTT. Translation: CASSGDTRNTIYF.

The chain carries TRBV6-5 and TRBJ1-5; maybe TRBD1 (5 bases). CDR3 length equals 13 residues. Trimming removed 7 bases from V and 7 bases from J, with 14 bases in between. Looked up from germline, CDR1 is MNHEY and CDR2 is SVGAGI. DNA for the CDR3: TGTGCCAGCACTAGGCAGGGAGGACAGCCCCAGCATTTT. Amino acids: CASTRQGGQPQHF.

This clone was counted once. J is TRBJ2-1 and V is TRBV7-3; tentative D call: TRBD2 (5 bases). The CDR3 contains 12 residues. Germline assignment: CDR1 SGHTA and CDR2 FQGTGA. The ends were cut back, 6 bases at V and 8 bases at J, with 11 bases in the middle. The CDR3 bases are TGTGCCAGCAGGGGAGCGGAGGATGAGCAGTTCTTC. Translation gives CASRGAEDEQFF.

The rearrangement joins TRBV11-2 to TRBJ2-5, with 12 bases that match TRBD2. Losses at the gene ends were 4 bases for V and 3 bases for J; bases not matched to a gene: 9. Germline V gives CDR1 SGHAT, CDR2 FQNNGV. CDR3 length equals 17 residues. CDR3 in DNA: TGTGCCAGCAGCTCGAGGACTAGCGGGATAGGTGAAGAGACCCAGTACTTC. Its protein product is CASSSRTSGIGEETQYF.

This chain links TRBV7-8 with TRBJ2-6; possibly TRBD1 for D (5 bases). The CDR3 loop spans 16 amino acids. With 5 bases removed from V and 1 base from J, the gap between germline ends came to 12 bases. Per germline, CDR1 SGHVS and CDR2 FQNEAQ. CDR3 residues: CASSVYRFSGANVLTF. Written as DNA, the CDR3 is TGTGCCAGCAGCGTGTACAGGTTTTCTGGGGCCAACGTCCTGACTTTC.

The rearrangement joins TRBV10-1 to TRBJ2-7; 9 bases line up with TRBD2. Losses at the gene ends were 0 bases for V and 6 bases for J; bases not matched to a gene: 9. Germline assignment: CDR1 WNHNN and CDR2 SYGVQD (reference sequence). The CDR3 has 16 residues. The CDR3 here is CASSESSGTSFLEQYF. CDR3 nucleotides: TGCGCCAGCAGTGAGTCCTCGGGGACTAGCTTCCTCGAGCAGTACTTC.